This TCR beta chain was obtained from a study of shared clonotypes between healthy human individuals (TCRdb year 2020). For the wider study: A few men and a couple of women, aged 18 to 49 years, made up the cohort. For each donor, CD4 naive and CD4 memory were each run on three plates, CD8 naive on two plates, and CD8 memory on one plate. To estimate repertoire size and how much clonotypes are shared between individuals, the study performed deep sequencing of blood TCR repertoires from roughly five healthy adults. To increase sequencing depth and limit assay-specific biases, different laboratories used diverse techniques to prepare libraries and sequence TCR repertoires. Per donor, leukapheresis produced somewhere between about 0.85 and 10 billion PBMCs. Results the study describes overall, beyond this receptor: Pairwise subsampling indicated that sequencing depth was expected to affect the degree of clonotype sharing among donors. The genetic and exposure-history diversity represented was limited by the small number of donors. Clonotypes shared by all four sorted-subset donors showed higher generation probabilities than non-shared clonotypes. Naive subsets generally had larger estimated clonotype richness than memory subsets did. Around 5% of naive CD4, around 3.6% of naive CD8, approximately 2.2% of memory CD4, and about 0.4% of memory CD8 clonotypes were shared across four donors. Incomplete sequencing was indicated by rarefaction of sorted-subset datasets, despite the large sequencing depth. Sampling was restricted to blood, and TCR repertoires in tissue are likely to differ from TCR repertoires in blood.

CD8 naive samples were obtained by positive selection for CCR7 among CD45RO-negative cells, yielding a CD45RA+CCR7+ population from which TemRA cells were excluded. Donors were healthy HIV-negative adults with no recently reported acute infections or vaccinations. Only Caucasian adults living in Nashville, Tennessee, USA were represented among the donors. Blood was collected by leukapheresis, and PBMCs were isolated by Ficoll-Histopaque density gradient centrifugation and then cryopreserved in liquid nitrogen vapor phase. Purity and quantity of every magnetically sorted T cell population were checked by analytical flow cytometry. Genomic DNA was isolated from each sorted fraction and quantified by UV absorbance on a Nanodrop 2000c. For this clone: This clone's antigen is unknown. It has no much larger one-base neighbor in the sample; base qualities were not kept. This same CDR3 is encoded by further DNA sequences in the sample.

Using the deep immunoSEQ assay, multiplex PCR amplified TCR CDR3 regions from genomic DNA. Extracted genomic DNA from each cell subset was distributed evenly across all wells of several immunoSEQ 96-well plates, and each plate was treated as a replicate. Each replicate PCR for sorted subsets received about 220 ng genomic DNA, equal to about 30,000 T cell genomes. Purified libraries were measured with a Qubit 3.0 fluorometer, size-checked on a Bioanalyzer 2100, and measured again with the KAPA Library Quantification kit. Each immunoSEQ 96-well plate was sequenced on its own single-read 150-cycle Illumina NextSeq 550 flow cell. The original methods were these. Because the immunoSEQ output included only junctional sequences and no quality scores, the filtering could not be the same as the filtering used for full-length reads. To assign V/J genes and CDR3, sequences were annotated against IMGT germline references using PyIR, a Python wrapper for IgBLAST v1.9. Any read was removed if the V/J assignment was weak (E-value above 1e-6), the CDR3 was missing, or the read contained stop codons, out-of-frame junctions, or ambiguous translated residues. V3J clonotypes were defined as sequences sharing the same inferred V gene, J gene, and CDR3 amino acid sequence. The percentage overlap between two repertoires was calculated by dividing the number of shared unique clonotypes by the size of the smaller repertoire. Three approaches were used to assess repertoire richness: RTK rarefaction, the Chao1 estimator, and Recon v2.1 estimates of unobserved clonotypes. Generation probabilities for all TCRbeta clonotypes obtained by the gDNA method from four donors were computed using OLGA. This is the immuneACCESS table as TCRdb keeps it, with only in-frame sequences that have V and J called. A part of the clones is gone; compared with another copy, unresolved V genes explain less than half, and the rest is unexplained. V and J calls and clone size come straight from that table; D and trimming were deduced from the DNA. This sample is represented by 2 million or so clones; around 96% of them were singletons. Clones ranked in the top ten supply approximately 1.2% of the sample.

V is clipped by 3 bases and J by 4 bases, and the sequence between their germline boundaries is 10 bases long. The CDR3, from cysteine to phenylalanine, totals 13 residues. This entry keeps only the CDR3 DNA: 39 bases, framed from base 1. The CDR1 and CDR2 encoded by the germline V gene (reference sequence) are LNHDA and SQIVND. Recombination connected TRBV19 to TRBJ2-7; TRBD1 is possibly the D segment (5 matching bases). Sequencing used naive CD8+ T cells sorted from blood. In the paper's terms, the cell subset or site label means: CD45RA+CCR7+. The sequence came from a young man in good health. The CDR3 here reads CASSIGQGYEQYF. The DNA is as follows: TGTGCCAGTAGTATTGGGCAGGGATACGAGCAGTACTTC.